The rows below give T cell receptor beta chains drawn from one sample of a study of blood T cell repertoires in COVID-19. The table came from immunoSEQ multiplex PCR; TCRdb's copy has only in-frame clones and leaves some out. The sample holds about 190,000 clones; about 81% are singletons and the top ten take about 3.5%. The specimen sequenced was PBMCs or T cells enriched from blood (not recorded which). The origin of the receptors is a woman aged 30 to 39 who had recovered from COVID-19. Each CDR3 is given with its conserved first and last residue. A D gene is named only where the DNA matches it firmly. The size entry is marked missing in some rows and otherwise reads once, few, many or a size class.

j_gene | d_gene | abundance | v_gene | CDR3nt | CDR3aa
TRBJ1-6 | TRBD1 | few | TRBV9 | TGTGCCAGCAGCGTGGCCGGGACAGGGGTAAATTCACCCCTCCACTTT | CASSVAGTGVNSPLHF
TRBJ2-3 | TRBD1 | NA | TRBV3-1/TRBV3-2 | TGTGCCAGCAGCCAAGAACAGGGGGCGTGGGATACGCAGTATTTT | CASSQEQGAWDTQYF
TRBJ2-2 | NA | NA | TRBV7-3 | TGTGCCAGCAGCGCCCAGGCCGCTGGCACCGGGGAGCTGTTTTTT | CASSAQAAGTGELFF
TRBJ2-5 | NA | few | TRBV14 | TGTGCCAGCAGCCAAGCTGGAGTCCAGCTGAGGGAGACCCAGTACTTC | CASSQAGVQLRETQYF
TRBJ2-1 | TRBD2 | NA | TRBV6-1 | TGTGCCAGCAGTGAAGGAGGCGGGACTAGCCCGTTCTTC | CASSEGGGTSPFF
TRBJ1-1 | NA | NA | TRBV7-2 | TGTGCCAGCAGCCATCTGGGGGGTGGAGTTATAATTGAAGCTTTCTTT | CASSHLGGGVIIEAFF
TRBJ2-7 | NA | once | TRBV18 | TGTGCCACCCCTCAGTACGAGCAGTACTTC | CATPQYEQYF
TRBJ2-4 | TRBD1 | NA | TRBV18 | TGTGCCAGCTCACCAAGGGACAGGGGCTACATTCAGTACTTC | CASSPRDRGYIQYF
TRBJ1-6 | NA | once | TRBV19 | TGTGCCAGTAGGACACAGGGAAATGCTTCACCCCTCCACTTT | CASRTQGNASPLHF
TRBJ1-5 | TRBD1 | NA | TRBV27 | TGTGCCAGCAGTCCCCGGGACAGGGACGCTTATAGCAATCAGCCCCAGCATTTT | CASSPRDRDAYSNQPQHF
TRBJ2-7 | NA | NA | TRBV6-6 | TGTGCCAGCAGACATCTAGGCGGGGACGAGCAGTACTTC | CASRHLGGDEQYF
TRBJ1-6 | NA | NA | TRBV10-2 | TGCGCCAGCAGTGATGCGGCAATTCGGTCACCCCTCCACTTT | CASSDAAIRSPLHF
TRBJ1-5 | TRBD1 | NA | TRBV30 | TGTGCCTGGAGTGTACGGACAGGGATCATTCAGCCCCAGCATTTT | CAWSVRTGIIQPQHF
TRBJ2-5 | TRBD2 | NA | TRBV5-4 | TGTGCCAGCACCCAATCCCCGGGACTAGCGGGGGGCGGCCAAGAGACCCAGTACTTC | CASTQSPGLAGGGQETQYF
TRBJ1-2 | NA | NA | TRBV2 | TGTGCCAGCAGCCCCCCGTATGGCTACACCTTC | CASSPPYGYTF
TRBJ1-5 | NA | NA | TRBV10-3 | TGTGCCATCAATCGCTCGGCCGGGGGTCCCCAGCATTTT | CAINRSAGGPQHF
TRBJ2-5 | NA | few | TRBV4-2 | TGTGCCAGCAGCCAAGGAATCGGCGGCAACCAAGAGACCCAGTACTTC | CASSQGIGGNQETQYF
TRBJ1-1 | TRBD1 | few | TRBV28 | TGTGCCAGCAGTTTTGACAGGGGAACGGGCACTGAAGCTTTCTTT | CASSFDRGTGTEAFF
TRBJ2-3 | TRBD2 | NA | TRBV25-1 | TGTGCCAGCAGCCAGCGGGGGACGACGCAGTATTTT | CASSQRGTTQYF
TRBJ1-2 | TRBD1 | NA | TRBV18 | TGTGCCAGCTCCGGGACAGGGGTCCTCTATGGCTACACCTTC | CASSGTGVLYGYTF
TRBJ2-3 | TRBD1 | NA | TRBV3-1/TRBV3-2 | TGTGCCAGCAGCCGCAGGGACAGGGGAGTTCAAGATACGCAGTATTTT | CASSRRDRGVQDTQYF
TRBJ1-2 | TRBD1 | few | TRBV6-5 | TGTGCCAGCAGTACAGGGGCCTATGGCTACACCTTC | CASSTGAYGYTF
TRBJ1-1 | NA | NA | TRBV28 | TGTGCCAGCAGTGTAGGATCGGAGGTCGTAGCTTTCTTT | CASSVGSEVVAFF